This T cell receptor (beta chain) appears in the sequencing data of a study of shared clonotypes between healthy human individuals. Libraries were prepared by immunoSEQ multiplex PCR; TCRdb keeps only in-frame clonotypes and omits some of them. The sample includes over 2 million clones, about 95% seen only once; the top ten take 1% to 1.3%. The CDR3 contains 15 residues. V lost 5 bases and J lost 4; bases outside the gene matches: 8. Germline CDR1 and CDR2: SGHAT and FQNNGV. Naive CD8 cells lacked CD45RO and underwent positive selection for CCR7, leaving out terminally differentiated effector memory CD45RA+ cells.

This clonotype was obtained from a man aged 18 to 30 in good health. Sequenced material: naive CD8+ T cells sorted from blood. This chain joins TRBV11-2 and TRBJ2-7, with 10 bases lining up with TRBD2. The CDR3 bases are TGTGCCAGCAGCCCTTTACTAGCGGGGAGGTACGAGCAGTACTTC. As protein: CASSPLLAGRYEQYF.